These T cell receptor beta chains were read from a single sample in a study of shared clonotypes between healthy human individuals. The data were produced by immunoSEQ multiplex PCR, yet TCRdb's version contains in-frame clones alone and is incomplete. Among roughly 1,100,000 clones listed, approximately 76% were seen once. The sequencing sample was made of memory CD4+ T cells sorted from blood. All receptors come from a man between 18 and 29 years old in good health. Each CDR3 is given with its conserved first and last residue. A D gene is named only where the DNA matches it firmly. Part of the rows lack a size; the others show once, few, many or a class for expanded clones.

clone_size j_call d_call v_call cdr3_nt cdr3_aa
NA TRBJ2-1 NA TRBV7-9 TGTGCCAGCAGCCCCCCTGACAATGAGCAGTTCTTC CASSPPDNEQFF
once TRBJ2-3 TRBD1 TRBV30 TGTGCCTGGAGTGTGGGGACAGTTGGGATCAGCACAGATACGCAGTATTTT CAWSVGTVGISTDTQYF
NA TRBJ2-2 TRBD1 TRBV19 TGTGCCAGTAGTCTCAGGACAGGGGGAAACACCGGGGAGCTGTTTTTT CASSLRTGGNTGELFF
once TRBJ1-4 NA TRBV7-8 TGTGCCAGCAGCTTAGGGGCGGGACGTGAAAAACTGTTTTTT CASSLGAGREKLFF
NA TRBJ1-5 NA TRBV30 TGTGCCTGGAGTGGGGACTCCCTTCTCGTCAATCAGCCCCAGCATTTT CAWSGDSLLVNQPQHF
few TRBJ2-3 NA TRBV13 TGTGCCAGCAGCTTGAGGCCCACAGATACGCAGTATTTT CASSLRPTDTQYF
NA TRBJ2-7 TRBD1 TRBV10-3 TGTGCCATCACTCCGGGACAGGGGACCTACGAGCAGTACTTC CAITPGQGTYEQYF
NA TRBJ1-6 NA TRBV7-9 TGTGCCAGCAGCCCAATTTCGGGGAATTCTTCACCCCTCCACTTT CASSPISGNSSPLHF
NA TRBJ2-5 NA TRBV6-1 TGTGCCAGCACTCTGGACACCCTGGGGGAGACCCAGTACTTC CASTLDTLGETQYF
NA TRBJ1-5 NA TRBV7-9 TGTGCCAGCAGCGGTCAGGGAGGTCTAAACCAGCCCCAGCATTTT CASSGQGGLNQPQHF
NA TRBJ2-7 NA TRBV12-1 TGTGCCAACCTCATGGGACTAGCCCCCTTCTTC CANLMGLAPFF
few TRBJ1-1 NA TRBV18 TGTGCCAGCTCACCAGGGGCATCTCGGGAGACTGAAGCTTTCTTT CASSPGASRETEAFF
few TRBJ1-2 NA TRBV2 TGTGCCAGCAGTGAACCAGAGCGCTATGGCTACACCTTC CASSEPERYGYTF
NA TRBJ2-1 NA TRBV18 TGTGCCAGCTCATTAGGCCGGACGGATGAGCAGTTCTTC CASSLGRTDEQFF